This T cell receptor (beta chain) was sequenced in a study of T cells in Graves' hyperthyroidism and ophthalmopathy. RNA transcripts provided the source from which TCR beta CDR3 regions were amplified. RT-PCR in the first round (using the HTBI primer set) targeted the TCR CDR3. TCRdb called the multiplex PCR reads again in MiXCR, with one record for every CDR3 protein. The sample shows around 600,000 distinct CDR3 sequences, about 14% of them seen only once. Germline values: CDR1 DFQATT, CDR2 SNEGSKA (reference sequence). V trimming: 0 bases; J trimming: 0 bases; junction bases outside the gene matches: 6. CDR3 size: 16 residues. In the ophthalmopathy cohort, Clinical Activity Score was at least 3, NOSPECS grade at least 4, and duration under 3 months. This clonotype came up many times.

This rearrangement joins TRBV20-1 to TRBJ2-3; 7 bases are a match to TRBD1. The material sequenced was blood. This TCR derives from a woman aged 45-59 years with Graves' ophthalmopathy. The CDR3 sequence is CSARDAQGDSTDTQYF. CDR3 nucleotide sequence: TGCAGTGCTAGAGATGCCCAGGGGGATAGCACAGATACGCAGTATTTT.